This T cell receptor (beta chain) was recovered during a study of cytomegalovirus exposure and HLA in healthy donors. PCR amplification relied on 60 Vbeta primers (plus 13 Jbeta primers). Assay: immunoSEQ multiplex PCR; the TCRdb copy retains only in-frame clones and omits some. The repertoire includes roughly 150,000 clones, about 80% of them detected once, and around 1.5% sits in the top ten. The CDR3 runs 13 residues. Looked up from germline, CDR1 is MDHEN and CDR2 is SYDVKM. V lost 6 bases, J lost 7 bases, and 15 bases lay in between. This TCR was sampled from a man aged 40-55 years in good health and CMV-seronegative. This rearrangement joins TRBV28 to TRBJ1-2, with D perhaps matching TRBD1 (5 bases). The sequenced material came from PBMCs. This chain's CDR3 is CASRPQGSGGYTF. CDR3 sequence (DNA): TGTGCCAGCAGACCGCAGGGATCCGGTGGCTACACCTTC.